These T cell receptor beta chains were read from a single sample in a study of neurological immune-mediated disorders. TCRdb passed the 5' RACE reads through MiXCR, listing each CDR3 protein once. Here the sample spans more than 75,000 distinct CDR3 sequences, just over 5% being singletons. Sequenced input: PBMCs. The receptors come from a woman aged 25 to 39 with multiple sclerosis. Both conserved end residues are part of each CDR3. Each record gives: D gene, clone size, V gene, J gene, CDR3 protein, CDR3 DNA. A D gene is named only where the DNA matches it firmly. Clone size, where shown, is once, few, many, or a class for clones that have expanded.

.,.,TRBV29-1,TRBJ1-1,CSVIVQGRDTEAFF,TGCAGCGTCATCGTACAGGGTAGGGACACTGAAGCTTTCTTT
.,many,TRBV12-3/TRBV12-4,TRBJ2-2,CASVKGANTGELFF,TGTGCCAGCGTAAAAGGGGCGAACACCGGGGAGCTGTTTTTT
.,many,TRBV12-3/TRBV12-4,TRBJ2-5,CASRKGEETQYF,TGTGCCAGCAGAAAAGGGGAAGAGACCCAGTACTTC
TRBD2,many,TRBV12-3/TRBV12-4,TRBJ2-2,CASSHRLAGWDTGELFF,TGTGCCAGCAGCCATCGACTAGCGGGGTGGGACACCGGGGAGCTGTTTTTT
TRBD1,many,TRBV5-1,TRBJ2-7,CASSWDRNPSYEQYF,TGCGCCAGCAGCTGGGACAGAAATCCCTCCTACGAGCAGTACTTC
.,few,TRBV13,TRBJ1-2,CASSPTENYGYTF,TGTGCCAGCAGCCCGACAGAGAACTATGGCTACACCTTC
TRBD1,many,TRBV5-6,TRBJ2-1,CASSWETGVNEQFF,TGTGCCAGCAGCTGGGAGACAGGGGTGAATGAGCAGTTCTTC
.,many,TRBV5-1,TRBJ2-7,CASRSQGLGEQYF,TGCGCCAGCCGAAGCCAGGGGCTTGGCGAGCAGTACTTC
.,many,TRBV20-1,TRBJ1-1,CSARDFSTRNTEAFF,TGCAGTGCTAGAGATTTCAGTACACGGAACACTGAAGCTTTCTTT
TRBD2,many,TRBV12-3/TRBV12-4,TRBJ2-1,CASSRLAASYNEQFF,TGTGCCAGCAGCCGTCTAGCGGCTTCCTACAATGAGCAGTTCTTC
.,many,TRBV4-1,TRBJ2-7,CASSQGDGNYEQYF,TGCGCCAGCAGCCAAGGGGACGGGAACTACGAGCAGTACTTC
.,many,TRBV18,TRBJ2-3,CASSREKKGYTDTQYF,TGTGCCAGCTCACGGGAGAAAAAGGGTTACACAGATACGCAGTATTTT
TRBD2,many,TRBV6-5,TRBJ2-2,CASDRTSGGGELFF,TGTGCCAGCGACAGGACTAGCGGAGGCGGGGAGCTGTTTTTT
.,many,TRBV20-1,TRBJ2-3,CSARDLGGGDTQYF,TGCAGTGCTAGAGATCTGGGCGGTGGGGATACGCAGTATTTT
.,many,TRBV6-1,TRBJ2-1,CASITLGTGQFF,TGTGCCAGCATTACTCTAGGGACTGGGCAGTTCTTC
TRBD2,many,TRBV20-1,TRBJ2-7,CSARDTSGAYEQYF,TGCAGTGCTAGAGACACTAGCGGGGCCTACGAGCAGTACTTC
.,many,TRBV6-6,TRBJ2-2,CASSYGTPGELFF,TGTGCCAGCAGTTACGGTACGCCCGGGGAGCTGTTTTTT
.,many,TRBV5-5,TRBJ2-3,CASSLDILDTQYF,TGTGCCAGCAGCTTGGACATTTTGGATACGCAGTATTTT
TRBD2,many,TRBV27,TRBJ2-1,CASSPRLAGVNEQFF,TGTGCCAGCAGTCCCCGGCTAGCGGGAGTTAATGAGCAGTTCTTC
.,medium-sized,TRBV20-1,TRBJ1-1,CSARGRRVYTEAFF,TGCAGTGCCCGGGGTCGCAGGGTGTACACTGAAGCTTTCTTT
.,many,TRBV12-3/TRBV12-4,TRBJ2-5,CASSLTDSRDQYF,TGTGCCAGCAGTTTGACAGACAGTCGGGACCAGTACTTC
.,many,TRBV20-1,TRBJ2-3,CSARDPPNRDTQYF,TGCAGTGCTAGAGACCCCCCGAACAGGGATACGCAGTATTTT
TRBD1,many,TRBV7-9,TRBJ1-2,CASSQLDRNGYTF,TGTGCCAGCAGCCAATTGGACAGGAATGGCTACACCTTC
.,many,TRBV20-1,TRBJ1-5,CSATMGVNQPQHF,TGCAGTGCCACGATGGGGGTAAATCAGCCCCAGCATTTT
.,many,TRBV5-8,TRBJ2-1,CASSPDRVGDYNEQFF,TGTGCCAGCAGCCCGGACCGAGTAGGGGATTACAATGAGCAGTTCTTC